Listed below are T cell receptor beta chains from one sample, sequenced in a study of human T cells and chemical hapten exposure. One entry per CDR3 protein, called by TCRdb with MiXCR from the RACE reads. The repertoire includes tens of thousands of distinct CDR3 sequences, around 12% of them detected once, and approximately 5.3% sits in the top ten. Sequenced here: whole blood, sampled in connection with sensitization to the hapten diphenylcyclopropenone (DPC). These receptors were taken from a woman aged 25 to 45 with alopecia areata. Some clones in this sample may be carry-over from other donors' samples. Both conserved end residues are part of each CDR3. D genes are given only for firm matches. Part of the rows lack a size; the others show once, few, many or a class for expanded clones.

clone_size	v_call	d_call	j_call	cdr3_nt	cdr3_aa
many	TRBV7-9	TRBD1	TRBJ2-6	TGTGCCAGCAGCCTAGCCGGGACAGGGGGCATTGCCTCTGGGGCCAACGTCCTGACTTTC	CASSLAGTGGIASGANVLTF
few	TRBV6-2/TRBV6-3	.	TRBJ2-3	TGTGCCAGCAGTTTCGGGGTTGGCACAGATACGCAGTATTTT	CASSFGVGTDTQYF
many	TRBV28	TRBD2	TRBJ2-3	TGTGCCAGCAGTCCAGGACTAGCGGGAGGACCAACCGCCCGGGATACGCAGTATTTT	CASSPGLAGGPTARDTQYF
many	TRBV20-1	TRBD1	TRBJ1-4	TGCAGTGCCCGGACAGGAGAAAAACTGTTTTTT	CSARTGEKLFF
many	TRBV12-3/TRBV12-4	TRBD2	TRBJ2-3	TGTGCCAGCAGTTCCACCGGGACTAGCTCCACGGATACGCAGTATTTT	CASSSTGTSSTDTQYF
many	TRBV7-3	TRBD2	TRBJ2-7	TGTGCCAGCAGCTTAAGCCCGACTAGCATCTACGAGCAGTACTTC	CASSLSPTSIYEQYF
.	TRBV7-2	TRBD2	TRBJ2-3	TGTGCCAGCAGATCAATAGCGGGTACGCAGTATTTT	CASRSIAGTQYF
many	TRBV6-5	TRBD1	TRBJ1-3	TGTGCCAGCAGACCTGGGACAGGGGCTGGAAACACCATATATTTT	CASRPGTGAGNTIYF
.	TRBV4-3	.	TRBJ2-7	TGCGCCAGCAGCCAAGACCGACTCGAGATGTACGAGCAGTACTTC	CASSQDRLEMYEQYF
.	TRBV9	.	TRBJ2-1	TGTGCCAGCAGCACTAGGGATGACCAACGGTTCTTC	CASSTRDDQRFF
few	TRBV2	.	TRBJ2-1	TGTGCCAGCAACAGGAAGGGGAATGAGCAGTTCTTC	CASNRKGNEQFF
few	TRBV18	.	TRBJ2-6	TGTGCCAGCTCAAGACAGAGGATGGAGGCGGGGGCCAACGTCCTGACTTTC	CASSRQRMEAGANVLTF
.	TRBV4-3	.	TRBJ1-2	TGCGCCAGCAGCCAAGAATCAGCGAGCTATGGCTACACCTTC	CASSQESASYGYTF
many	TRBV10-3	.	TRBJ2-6	TGTGCCATCAGTACGGAGGCCGGGGCCAACGTCCTGACTTTC	CAISTEAGANVLTF
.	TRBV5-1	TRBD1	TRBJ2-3	TGCGCCAGCAGCTTAACAGGGGGCATCGTGACAGATACGCAGTATTTT	CASSLTGGIVTDTQYF
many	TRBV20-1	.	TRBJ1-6	TGCAGTGCTACCGAACAGGGAAATTCACCCCTCCACTTT	CSATEQGNSPLHF
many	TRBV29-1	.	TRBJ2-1	TGCAGCGTACGACAGGTTAGCTCCTACAATGAGCAGTTCTTC	CSVRQVSSYNEQFF
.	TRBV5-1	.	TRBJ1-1	TGCGCCAGCAGCTTTTCGGGGAGGGACACTGAAGCTTTCTTT	CASSFSGRDTEAFF
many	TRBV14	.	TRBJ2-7	TGTGCCAGCAGCCCTAACTCGAGGGCCGGCGAGCAGTACTTC	CASSPNSRAGEQYF
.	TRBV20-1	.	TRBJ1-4	TGCAGTGCTTCGTATGAAAAACCGTTTTTT	CSASYEKPFF
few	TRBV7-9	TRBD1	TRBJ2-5	TGTGCCAGCAGCTTGGCGACAGGGGGCGGGAAGACCCAGTACTTC	CASSLATGGGKTQYF
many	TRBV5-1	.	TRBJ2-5	TGCGCCAGCAGCTTGGAGGGCCTAGAGACCCAGTACTTC	CASSLEGLETQYF
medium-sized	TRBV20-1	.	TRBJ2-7	TGCAGTGCTAGAGACCCGACTGCCGAGTACGAGCAGTACTTC	CSARDPTAEYEQYF
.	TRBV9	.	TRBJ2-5	TGTGCCAGCAGCGTAGGACCCGGACAAGAGACCCAGTACTTC	CASSVGPGQETQYF
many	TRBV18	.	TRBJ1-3	TGTGCCAGCTCACTGCCCGGGGCGCGAGGAAACACCATATATTTT	CASSLPGARGNTIYF
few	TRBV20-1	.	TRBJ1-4	TGCAGTGCTAGACGCGGTGCAACTAATGAAAAACTGTTTTTT	CSARRGATNEKLFF
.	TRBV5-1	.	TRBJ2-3	TGCGCCAGCTGTACAGGAACAGATACGCAGTATTTT	CASCTGTDTQYF
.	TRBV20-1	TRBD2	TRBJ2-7	TGCAGTGCTAGAGCGGCTAGCGGTGCCTACGAGCAGTACTTC	CSARAASGAYEQYF
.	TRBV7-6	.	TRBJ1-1	TGTGCCAGCAGTTCAGGACGGACTGAAGCTTTCTTT	CASSSGRTEAFF
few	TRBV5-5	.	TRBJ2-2	TGTGCCAGCAGCAACAGGCTCACCGGGGAGCTGTTTTTT	CASSNRLTGELFF
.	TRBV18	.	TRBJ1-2	TGTGTCAGCTCAACGACAGGCAGCTATGGCTACACCTTC	CVSSTTGSYGYTF
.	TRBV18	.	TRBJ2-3	TGTGCCAGCTCACCAACGCCGGGAGTGGTGACGACAGATACGCAGTATTTT	CASSPTPGVVTTDTQYF
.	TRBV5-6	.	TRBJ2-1	TGTGCCAGCAGCTTGAATGGGTGGTCCGGCCGGAATGAGCAGTTCTTC	CASSLNGWSGRNEQFF
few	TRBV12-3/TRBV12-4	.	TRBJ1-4	TGTGCCAGCAGTTTAGCTCCGGGGGATGAAAAACTGTTTTTT	CASSLAPGDEKLFF
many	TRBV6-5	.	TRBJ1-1	TGTGCCAGCAGTTACTCTGAATTGAACACTGAAGCTTTCTTT	CASSYSELNTEAFF
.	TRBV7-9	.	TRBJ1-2	TGTGCCACCACGTCCGAGGGGCACGGCTATGGCTACACCTTC	CATTSEGHGYGYTF
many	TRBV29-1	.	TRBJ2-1	TGCAGCGTTGCGATCTTGGGGGAGCAGTTCTTC	CSVAILGEQFF
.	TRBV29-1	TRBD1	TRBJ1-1	TGCAGCGTTGAAGGACAGGGCGATGAAGCTTTCTTT	CSVEGQGDEAFF
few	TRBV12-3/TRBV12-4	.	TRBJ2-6	TGTGCCAGCAGTTTAGGTAAAGGGGCTGGGGCCAACGTCCTGACTTTC	CASSLGKGAGANVLTF
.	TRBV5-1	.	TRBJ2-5	TGCGCCAGCAGCTTGGTAGCAGGGCTGAAGGGAGAGACCCAGTACTTC	CASSLVAGLKGETQYF
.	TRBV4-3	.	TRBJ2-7	TGCGCCAGCAGCCCCCGCGGAACTTCCTACGAGCAGTACTTC	CASSPRGTSYEQYF
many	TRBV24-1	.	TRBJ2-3	TGTGCCACCAGTGATTCCACTGAGGCTGGACCAGATACGCAGTATTTT	CATSDSTEAGPDTQYF
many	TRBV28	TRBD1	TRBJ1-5	TGTGCCAGCAGTTCGCAGGGGGGTCGTAATCAGCCCCAGCATTTT	CASSSQGGRNQPQHF
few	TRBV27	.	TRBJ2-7	TGTGCCAGCAGGGAGATAGAAGGGAAGCGCTACGAGCAGTACTTC	CASREIEGKRYEQYF
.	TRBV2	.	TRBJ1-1	TGTGCCAGCAGTGCCGGGAGATACATGAACACTGAAGCTTTCTTT	CASSAGRYMNTEAFF
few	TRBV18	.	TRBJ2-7	TGTGCCAGCTCACCACGGTCGCCGCAGCCCCTTCACGAGCAGTACTTC	CASSPRSPQPLHEQYF
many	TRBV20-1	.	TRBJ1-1	TGCAGTGCTAGAGCGAGGGGAAGGGCTGAAGCTTTCTTT	CSARARGRAEAFF
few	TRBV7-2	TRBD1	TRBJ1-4	TGTGCCAGCAGCTCCCGACAGGGGAATGAAAAACTGTTTTTT	CASSSRQGNEKLFF
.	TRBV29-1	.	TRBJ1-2	TGCAGCGTTGACGGGCTAGGGGACAAATACTATGGCTACACCTTC	CSVDGLGDKYYGYTF
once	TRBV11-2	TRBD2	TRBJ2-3	TGTGCCAGCAGCTTAGATTCGGCGGGAGGCTACACAGATACGCAGTATTTT	CASSLDSAGGYTDTQYF
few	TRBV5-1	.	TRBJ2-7	TGCGCCAGCAGCTTGGGGACTGACCACGAGCAGTACTTC	CASSLGTDHEQYF
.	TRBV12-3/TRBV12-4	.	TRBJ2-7	TGTGCCAGCAGCACCCATAGCACCTACGAGCAGTACTTC	CASSTHSTYEQYF
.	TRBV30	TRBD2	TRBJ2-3	TGTGCCTGGAGACCCCTGACTAGCGGCTACACAGATACGCAGTATTTT	CAWRPLTSGYTDTQYF